Shown below are 20 T cell receptor beta chains from a single sample sequenced in a study of metastatic and nonmetastatic thyroid tumors. Every patient was untreated before thyroid surgery. Via MiXCR, TCRdb re-called the PCR reads. Altogether tens of thousands of clones are present, 25% to 30% being singletons, with the ten largest covering nearly 10%. Sequenced material: blood. These receptor sequences come from a female donor with papillary thyroid cancer or a benign thyroid nodule (not recorded which). Some clones in this sample may be carry-over from other donors' samples.

This clone was seen repeatedly, ten times or more. The chain carries TRBV10-3 and TRBJ1-6, with a tentative D call TRBD1 (5 bases). Germline CDR1 ENHRY, CDR2 SYGVKD. This CDR3 is built from 13 residues. Trimming removed 4 bases at V and 12 bases at J, with 13 bases between. The CDR3 DNA reads TGTGCCATCAGTGTCGGGGACCAGGTACCCCTCCACTTT. Translation gives CAISVGDQVPLHF.

This clone was seen a few times. V is TRBV19 and J is TRBJ2-1; D remains ambiguous. The length of the CDR3 is 14 residues. Trimming removed 5 bases at V and 0 bases at J, with 8 bases between. Germline-derived CDR1 and CDR2 are LNHDA and SQIVND (reference sequence). CDR3 protein: CASSSRSSYNEQFF. The CDR3 DNA reads TGTGCCAGTAGTTCGAGAAGCTCCTACAATGAGCAGTTCTTC.

This clone was observed at least ten times. The gene calls are TRBV29-1 and TRBJ2-3; D gene uncertain. With 0 bases removed from V and 4 bases from J, the gap between germline ends came to 5 bases. CDR1 is SQVTM, CDR2 ANQGSEA, per germline. This CDR3 has 12 residues. The DNA for the CDR3 is TGCAGCGTTGAAGATTCAGCAGATACGCAGTATTTT. Protein product: CSVEDSADTQYF.

This clone was detected only a few times. The chain has TRBV7-8 and TRBJ2-7; 11 bases agree with TRBD2. The V and J ends lost 5 bases and 5 bases, in that order; junction bases with no gene match: 5. The CDR3 length is 14 residues. Germline lookup yields CDR1 SGHVS and CDR2 FQNEAQ. The CDR3 DNA is TGTGCCAGCAGCACCGGGACTAGCGGAAACGAGCAGTACTTC. Its translation is CASSTGTSGNEQYF.

This chain links TRBV20-1 with TRBJ2-2, with 10 bases identical to TRBD1. In germline, CDR1 is DFQATT, CDR2 SNEGSKA (reference sequence). J lost 7 bases, V lost 3 bases, and 8 bases had no gene match. This CDR3 is built from 15 residues. In DNA, the CDR3 is TGCAGTGCTAGGGACGACAGGGGGCTTAGCGGGGAGCTGTTTTTT. Protein sequence: CSARDDRGLSGELFF.

In this sample, this clone turned up many times. The genes are TRBV19 and TRBJ2-7; 8 bases are a match to TRBD2. V dropped 5 bases and J dropped 2; count of bases not matched to a gene: 17. The CDR3 extends over 18 amino acids. The V gene's germline CDR1 is LNHDA and CDR2 SQIVND (reference sequence). CDR3: CASSEGLGSTSRAYEQYF. The CDR3 DNA sequence: TGTGCCAGTAGTGAGGGACTAGGGTCGACTAGTCGGGCCTACGAGCAGTACTTC.

V usage is TRBV5-5 and J usage is TRBJ1-2; D is undetermined. Germline V gene data show CDR1 as SGHKS and CDR2 as YYEKEE (reference sequence). The CDR3 contains 11 residues. Trimming cost V 0 bases and J 13 bases, with 10 bases left between them. The DNA of the CDR3 is TGTGCCAGCAGCTTGGGGGGTCGAGTCACCTTC. This translates into CASSLGGRVTF.

The chain links TRBV5-1 to TRBJ1-2; D gene uncertain. The CDR3 extends over 16 amino acids. Trimming left V 0 bases short and J 5 bases short, with 17 bases between. Germline CDR1 reads SGHRS; CDR2 reads YFSETQ. The DNA for the CDR3 is TGCGCCAGCAGCTTGGTAGGAGGCGGATCGGAGTATGGCTACACCTTC. Translated, it gives CASSLVGGGSEYGYTF.

The chain is built from TRBV20-1 and TRBJ1-2, with a weak D call TRBD1 (5 bases). The CDR3 is made up of 14 amino acids. Per germline, CDR1 DFQATT and CDR2 SNEGSKA (reference sequence). Deletions cut 4 bases from V and 8 bases from J, with 20 bases between. CDR3 amino acids: CSATPFGGAGGYTF. CDR3 coding DNA: TGCAGTGCTACCCCCTTTGGGGGTGCAGGCGGCTACACCTTC.

This clone was picked up many times. V and J are TRBV30 and TRBJ2-6; D unclear. The CDR3 contains 13 residues. Germline V gene sequence: CDR1 GTSNPN, CDR2 SVGIG (reference sequence). V lost 3 bases and J 3 bases, leaving 6 bases between the germline ends. Written as DNA, the CDR3 is TGTGCCTGGAGCAGCCATGGGGCCAACGTCCTGACTTTC. Protein product: CAWSSHGANVLTF.

The chain has TRBV9 and TRBJ2-7; D perhaps matches TRBD1 (5 bases). CDR1 SGDLS and CDR2 YYNGEE come from the germline V gene. The CDR3 length is 14 residues. The V end lost 0 bases, the J end lost 2 bases, and 9 bases lay between the germline ends. The DNA of the CDR3 is TGTGCCAGCAGCGTAGAAACAGGACCCTACGAGCAGTACTTC. Translation gives CASSVETGPYEQYF.

This clone ranks as medium-sized. The CDR3 loop is CASSVGSEFTGGYTF. Written as DNA, the CDR3 is TGTGCCAGCAGTGTAGGGAGTGAGTTCACGGGAGGCTACACCTTC. The rearrangement uses TRBV6-1 and TRBJ1-2, with D unclear. The CDR3 loop spans 15 amino acids. Per germline, CDR1 MNHNS and CDR2 SASEGT. Trimming removed 4 bases from V and 8 bases from J, with 20 bases in between.

By share, this clone ranks as medium-sized. As DNA, the CDR3 is TGTGCCAGCGAGACAGGCCCCTACGAGCAGTACTTC. The encoded protein is CASETGPYEQYF. The genes are TRBV30 and TRBJ2-7; D possibly corresponds to TRBD1 (6 bases). Germline V gives CDR1 GTSNPN, CDR2 SVGIG (reference sequence). The CDR3 is made up of 12 amino acids. V gave up 8 bases and J gave up 2 bases, with 13 bases separating them.

The sample holds many counts of this clone. The rearrangement links TRBV20-1 to TRBJ2-7; 8 bases are a match to TRBD2. Looked up from germline, CDR1 is DFQATT and CDR2 is SNEGSKA (reference sequence). The CDR3 has 14 amino acids. V dropped 6 bases and J dropped 6; count of bases not matched to a gene: 13. The DNA of the CDR3 is TGCAGTGCCCGTGGGGCTAGCGGGCTCCCCGAGCAGTACTTC. Translating it yields CSARGASGLPEQYF.

V is TRBV3-1 and J is TRBJ1-1; TRBD1 aligns across 7 bases. The CDR3 runs 15 residues. J gave up 3 bases and V 4 bases, and 8 bases lay outside the gene matches. CDR1 is LGHDT, CDR2 YNNKEL, per germline (reference sequence). The CDR3 loop reads CASSPTKGGDTEAFF. The DNA for the CDR3 is TGTGCCAGCAGCCCTACAAAAGGGGGCGACACTGAAGCTTTCTTT.

Sample share makes this clone medium-sized. The rearrangement joins TRBV20-1 to TRBJ2-7, with D uncertain. CDR1 and CDR2 (germline): DFQATT, SNEGSKA (reference sequence). The CDR3 is 11 amino acids. V lost 3 bases, J lost 3 bases, and 6 bases lay in between. The chain's CDR3 is CSASEHYEQYF. The CDR3 region has the DNA TGCAGTGCTAGTGAACACTACGAGCAGTACTTC.

This clone was picked up many times. The gene calls are TRBV7-6 and TRBJ2-7, with D perhaps being TRBD1 or TRBD2 (5 bases each). Germline CDR1 and CDR2: SGHVS and FNYEAQ. CDR3 length: 13 amino acids. The ends were cut back, 5 bases at V and 6 bases at J, with 14 bases in the middle. The CDR3 nucleotides read TGTGCCAGCAGCCCTAATGACGGGGCCGAGCAGTACTTC. Amino acid sequence: CASSPNDGAEQYF.

This clone was seen at least ten times. The chain is built from TRBV20-1 and TRBJ1-2; 8 positions agree with TRBD1. The junction had 9 bases not matched to a gene; V was cut back by 5 bases and J by 7 bases. From germline, CDR1 is DFQATT and CDR2 SNEGSKA (reference sequence). The CDR3 sequence is 13 residues long. CDR3 sequence: CSAPRTGSTGYTF. CDR3 coding DNA: TGCAGTGCTCCGCGGACAGGGAGCACTGGCTACACCTTC.

The chain uses TRBV7-8 and TRBJ1-6; D is undetermined. The CDR3 has 16 residues. CDR1 and CDR2 from the germline V gene are SGHVS and FQNEAQ. Trimming took 4 bases from V and 13 from J, leaving 23 bases between them. Written as DNA, the CDR3 is TGTGCCAGCAGCTCGTCCGGGTGGAAAGAGACTTCGCCCCTCCACTTT. Translating gives CASSSSGWKETSPLHF.

This clone appeared many times. The V gene is TRBV30, the J gene TRBJ1-2; 7 bases line up with TRBD1. The V gene end was trimmed by 3 bases and the J gene end by 5 bases; junction bases not matched to a gene: 6. The CDR3 runs to 13 residues. Germline V gene sequence: CDR1 GTSNPN, CDR2 SVGIG (reference sequence). CDR3 amino acids: CAWREGASYGYTF. The CDR3 coding sequence is TGTGCCTGGAGGGAGGGGGCAAGTTATGGCTACACCTTC.